The TCR beta chain under discussion was sequenced for a study of T cells after yellow fever vaccination. Broader study findings: Subsequent to the booster, the majority of primary-vaccination clones reappeared (96% CD4, about 90% CD8).

Trimming took off 1 base at V and 4 bases at J, with 20 bases between the two ends. From germline, CDR1 is SEHNR and CDR2 FQNEAQ (reference sequence). This CDR3 has 17 residues. TCRdb re-called the 5' RACE reads through MiXCR, storing one row per CDR3 protein. The sample includes a few hundred thousand distinct CDR3 sequences, around 6.8% of them seen just once. Note on this clonotype: Antigen specificity is unknown.

The sequenced sample was PBMCs, obtained 35 to 50 days after the first yellow fever vaccination. The chain links TRBV7-9 to TRBJ2-7, with D uncertain. This clonotype was obtained from a man between 18 and 35 years old who received the YFV17D yellow fever vaccine. CDR3: CASSLGGLRARVYEQYF. Here the CDR3 DNA reads TGTGCCAGCAGCTTAGGCGGTCTTAGGGCTAGAGTATACGAGCAGTACTTC.